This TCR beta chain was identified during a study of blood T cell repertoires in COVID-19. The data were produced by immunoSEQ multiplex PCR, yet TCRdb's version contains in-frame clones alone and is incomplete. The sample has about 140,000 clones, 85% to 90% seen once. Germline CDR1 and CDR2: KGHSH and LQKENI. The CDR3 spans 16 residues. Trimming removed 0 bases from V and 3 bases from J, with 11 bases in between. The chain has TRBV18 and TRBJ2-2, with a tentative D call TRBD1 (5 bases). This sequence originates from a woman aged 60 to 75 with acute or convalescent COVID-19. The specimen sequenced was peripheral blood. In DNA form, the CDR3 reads TGTGCCAGCTCACCACCGCAGGGCGAGGACACCGGGGAGCTGTTTTTT. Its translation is CASSPPQGEDTGELFF.